The source of this T cell receptor (beta chain) is a study of T-cell memory formation after mild COVID-19. Looking at the study overall: Clustering of TCRs was largely donor specific.

Germline assignment: CDR1 DFQATT and CDR2 SNEGSKA (reference sequence). This CDR3 is built from 14 residues. V trimming: 3 bases; J trimming: 6 bases; junction bases outside the gene matches: 11. At least ten counts were recorded for this clonotype. Its specificity is unknown. Broader study findings: Second-wave clones with a day 37 peak had unconfirmed SARS-CoV-2 specificity. Contracting clones from day 15 to 85 had balanced CD4/CD8; later expanders favoured CD4+.

Libraries for TCRalpha and TCRbeta carried sample barcodes and unique molecular identifiers via 5'RACE. One entry per CDR3 protein, called by TCRdb with MiXCR from the 5' RACE reads. The table shows about 450,000 distinct CDR3 sequences, with under 25% occurring only once. This TCR came from an adult woman who had mild COVID-19 (a few samples of this study predate the infection). Cell type and time point are not known. The specimen was PBMCs or a T cell subset sorted from them (not recorded which). This chain links TRBV20-1 with TRBJ2-7; 7 nucleotides agree with TRBD2. The CDR3 DNA reads TGCAGTGCTAGTCCAGGACTAGGTCGAGGCGAGCAGTACTTC. Translating it yields CSASPGLGRGEQYF.